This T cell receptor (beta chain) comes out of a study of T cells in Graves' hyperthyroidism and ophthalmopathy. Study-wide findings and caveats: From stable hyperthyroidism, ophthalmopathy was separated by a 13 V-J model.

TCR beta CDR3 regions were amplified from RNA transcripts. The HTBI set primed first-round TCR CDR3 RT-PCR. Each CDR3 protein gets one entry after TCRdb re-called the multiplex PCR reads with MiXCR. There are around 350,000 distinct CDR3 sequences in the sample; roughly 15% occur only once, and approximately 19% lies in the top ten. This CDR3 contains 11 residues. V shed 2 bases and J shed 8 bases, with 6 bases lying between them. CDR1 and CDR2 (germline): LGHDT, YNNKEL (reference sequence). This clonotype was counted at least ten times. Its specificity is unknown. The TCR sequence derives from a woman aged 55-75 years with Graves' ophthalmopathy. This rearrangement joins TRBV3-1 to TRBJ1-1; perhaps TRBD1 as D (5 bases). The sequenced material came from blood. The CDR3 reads CASSQYREAFF. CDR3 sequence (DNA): TGTGCCAGCAGCCAATACAGGGAAGCTTTCTTT.